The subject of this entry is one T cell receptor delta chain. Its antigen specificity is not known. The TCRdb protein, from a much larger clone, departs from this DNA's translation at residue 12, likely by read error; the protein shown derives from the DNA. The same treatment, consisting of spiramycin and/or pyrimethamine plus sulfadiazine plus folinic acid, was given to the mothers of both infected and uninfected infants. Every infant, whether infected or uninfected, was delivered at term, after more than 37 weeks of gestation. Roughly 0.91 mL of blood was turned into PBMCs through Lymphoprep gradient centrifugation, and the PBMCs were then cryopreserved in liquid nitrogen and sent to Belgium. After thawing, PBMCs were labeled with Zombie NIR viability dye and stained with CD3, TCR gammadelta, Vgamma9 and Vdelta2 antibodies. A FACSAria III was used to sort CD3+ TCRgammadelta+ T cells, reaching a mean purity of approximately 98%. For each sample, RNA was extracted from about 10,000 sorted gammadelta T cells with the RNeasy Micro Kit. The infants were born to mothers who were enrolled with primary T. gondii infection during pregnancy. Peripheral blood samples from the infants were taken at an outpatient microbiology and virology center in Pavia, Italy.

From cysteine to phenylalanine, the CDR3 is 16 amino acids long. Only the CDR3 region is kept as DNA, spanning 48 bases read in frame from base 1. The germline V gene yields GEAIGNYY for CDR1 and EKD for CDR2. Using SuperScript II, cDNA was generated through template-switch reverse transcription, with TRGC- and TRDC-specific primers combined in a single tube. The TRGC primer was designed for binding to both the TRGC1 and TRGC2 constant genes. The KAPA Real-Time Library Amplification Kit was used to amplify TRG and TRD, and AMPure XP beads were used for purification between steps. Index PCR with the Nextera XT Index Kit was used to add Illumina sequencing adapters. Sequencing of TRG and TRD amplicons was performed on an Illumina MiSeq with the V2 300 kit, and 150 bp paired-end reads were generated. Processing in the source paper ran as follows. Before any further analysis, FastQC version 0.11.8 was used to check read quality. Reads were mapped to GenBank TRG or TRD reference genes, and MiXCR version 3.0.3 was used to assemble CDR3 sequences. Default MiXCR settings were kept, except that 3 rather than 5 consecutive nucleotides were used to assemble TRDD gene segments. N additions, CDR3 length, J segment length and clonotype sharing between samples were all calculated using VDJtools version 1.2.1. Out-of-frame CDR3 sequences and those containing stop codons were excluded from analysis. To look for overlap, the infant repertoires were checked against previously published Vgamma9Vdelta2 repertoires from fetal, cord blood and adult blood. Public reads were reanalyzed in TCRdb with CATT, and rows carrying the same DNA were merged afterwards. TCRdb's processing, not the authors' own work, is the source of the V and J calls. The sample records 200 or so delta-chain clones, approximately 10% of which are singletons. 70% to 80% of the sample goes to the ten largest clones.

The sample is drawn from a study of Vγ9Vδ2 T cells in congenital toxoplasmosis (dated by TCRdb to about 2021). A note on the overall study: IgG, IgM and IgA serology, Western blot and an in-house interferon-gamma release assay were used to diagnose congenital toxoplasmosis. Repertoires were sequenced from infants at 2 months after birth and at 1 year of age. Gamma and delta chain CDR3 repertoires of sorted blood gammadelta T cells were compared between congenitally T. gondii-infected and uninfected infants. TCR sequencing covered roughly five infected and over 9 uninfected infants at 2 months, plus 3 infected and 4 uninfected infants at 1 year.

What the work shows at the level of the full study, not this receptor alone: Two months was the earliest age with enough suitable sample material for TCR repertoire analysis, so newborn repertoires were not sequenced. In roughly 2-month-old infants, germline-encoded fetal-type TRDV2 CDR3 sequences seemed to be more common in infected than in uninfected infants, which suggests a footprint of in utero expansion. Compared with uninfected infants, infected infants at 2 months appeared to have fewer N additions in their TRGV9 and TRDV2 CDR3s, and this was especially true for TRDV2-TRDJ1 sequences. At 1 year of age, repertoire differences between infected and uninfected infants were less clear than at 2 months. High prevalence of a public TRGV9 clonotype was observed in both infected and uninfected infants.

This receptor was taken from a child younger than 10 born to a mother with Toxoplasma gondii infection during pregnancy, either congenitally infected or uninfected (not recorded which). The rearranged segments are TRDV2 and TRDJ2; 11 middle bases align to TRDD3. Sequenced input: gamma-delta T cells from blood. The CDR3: CACDVLGDILTVQLFF. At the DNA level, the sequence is TGTGCCTGTGACGTACTGGGGGATATTTTGACAGTACAACTCTTCTTT.